This T cell receptor beta chain was profiled in a study of post-analysis software for immune sequencing data. Study details: The disease courses covered relapsing-remitting, secondary progressive and progressive-relapsing multiple sclerosis. Study outcomes and limitations: The study found TRBV5-6, TRBV5-1 and TRBV20-1 among several TRBV segments more frequent in patients than controls.

The sample holds a few counts of this clonotype. Antigen unknown. This CDR3 region has 16 residues. TCR beta libraries were prepared from cDNA with unique molecular identifiers. TCRdb re-analysed the PCR reads in MiXCR, keeping a single row per CDR3 protein. Of about 810,000 distinct CDR3 sequences in the sample, 53% are singletons; the top ten hold about 4.5%. This chain joins TRBV21-1 and TRBJ1-1; the table's D call, TRBD1, was not checked against the DNA. TRBV21-1 is an annotated pseudogene. This receptor was taken from a girl between 10 and 17 years old with multiple sclerosis. Sample: blood. The CDR3: CASSSIRGGPNTEAFF. The CDR3 DNA reads TGTGCCAGCAGTTCCATCAGGGGGGGACCGAACACTGAAGCTTTCTTT.